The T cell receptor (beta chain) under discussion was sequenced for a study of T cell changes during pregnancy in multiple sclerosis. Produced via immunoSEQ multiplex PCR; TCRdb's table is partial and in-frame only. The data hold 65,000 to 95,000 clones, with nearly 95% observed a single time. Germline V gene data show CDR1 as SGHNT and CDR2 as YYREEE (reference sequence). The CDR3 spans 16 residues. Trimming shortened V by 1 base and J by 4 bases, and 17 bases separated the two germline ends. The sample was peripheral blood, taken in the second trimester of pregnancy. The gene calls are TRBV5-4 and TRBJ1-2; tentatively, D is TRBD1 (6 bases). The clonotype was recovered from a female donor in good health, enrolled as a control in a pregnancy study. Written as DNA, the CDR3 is TGTGCCAGCAGCTTGTCGAACAGGGAATCGGGCTATGGCTACACCTTC. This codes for CASSLSNRESGYGYTF.